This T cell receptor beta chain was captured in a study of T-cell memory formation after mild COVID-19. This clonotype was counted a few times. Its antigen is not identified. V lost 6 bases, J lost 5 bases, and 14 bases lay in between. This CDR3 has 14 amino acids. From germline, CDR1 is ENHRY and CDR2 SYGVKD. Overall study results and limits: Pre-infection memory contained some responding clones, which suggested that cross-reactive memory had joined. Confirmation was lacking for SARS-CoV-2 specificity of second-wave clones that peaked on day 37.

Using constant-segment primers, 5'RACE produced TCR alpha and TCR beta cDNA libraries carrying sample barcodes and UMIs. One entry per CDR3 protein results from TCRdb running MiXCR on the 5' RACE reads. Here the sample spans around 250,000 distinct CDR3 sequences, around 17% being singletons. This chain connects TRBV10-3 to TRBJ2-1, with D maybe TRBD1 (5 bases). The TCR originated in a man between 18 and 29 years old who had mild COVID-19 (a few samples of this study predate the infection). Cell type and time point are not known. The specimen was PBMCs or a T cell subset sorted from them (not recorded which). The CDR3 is CAIREKGQDNEQFF. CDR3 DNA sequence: TGTGCCATCAGGGAGAAGGGGCAGGACAATGAGCAGTTCTTC.